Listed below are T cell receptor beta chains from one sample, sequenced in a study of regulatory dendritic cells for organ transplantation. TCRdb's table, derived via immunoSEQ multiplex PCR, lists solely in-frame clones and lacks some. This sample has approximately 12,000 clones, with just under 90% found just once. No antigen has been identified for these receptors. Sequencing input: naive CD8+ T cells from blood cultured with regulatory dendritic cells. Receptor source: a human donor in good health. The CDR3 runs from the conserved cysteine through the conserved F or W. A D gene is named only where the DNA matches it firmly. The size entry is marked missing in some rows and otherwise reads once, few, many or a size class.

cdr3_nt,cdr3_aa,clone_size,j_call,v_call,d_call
TGTGCCAGCAGCGGATCACTAGCGCGAAGCGACAATGAGCAGTTCTTC,CASSGSLARSDNEQFF,NA,TRBJ2-1,TRBV9,TRBD2
TGCGCCAGCAGCCAGCATCGGACTAGCGCGTACGAGCAGTACTTC,CASSQHRTSAYEQYF,NA,TRBJ2-7,TRBV4-3,TRBD2
TGTGCCAGCAGTCCCGGACTAGGGTACGAGCAGTACTTC,CASSPGLGYEQYF,once,TRBJ2-7,TRBV13,TRBD2
TGTGCCAGCAGCCCCTACAGGGTCTACAATGAGCAGTTCTTC,CASSPYRVYNEQFF,NA,TRBJ2-1,TRBV6-5,NA
TGTGCCACTTCCCGGATTCGGGACAGGGAGAAATACGAGCAGTACTTC,CATSRIRDREKYEQYF,NA,TRBJ2-7,TRBV27,TRBD1
TGTGCCAGCAGCCACGGCCCGGGACAGGGGGCTTGGGAGCAGTACTTC,CASSHGPGQGAWEQYF,NA,TRBJ2-7,TRBV7-9,TRBD1
TGTGCCAGCAGTGACTGGGGAACCGGGGGCTACACCTTC,CASSDWGTGGYTF,NA,TRBJ1-2,TRBV6-4,NA
TGTGCCAGCAGCTTCGACCACGACAGCTCGACTTATGGCTACACCTTC,CASSFDHDSSTYGYTF,NA,TRBJ1-2,TRBV7-8,NA
TGTGCCAGCAGTTACTCCTCCCGTAACTATGGCTACACCTTC,CASSYSSRNYGYTF,NA,TRBJ1-2,TRBV6-5,NA
TGTGCCAGCATCTTAAGCGGGGCCAGGGAGACCCAGTACTTC,CASILSGARETQYF,NA,TRBJ2-5,TRBV7-9,TRBD2
TGTGCCAGCAGTGATTTGGAAGAACGGGGAGATACGCAGTATTTT,CASSDLEERGDTQYF,NA,TRBJ2-3,TRBV2,NA
TGTGCCAGCAGTTTAGTCAGGCCACAGGTCACTGAAGCTTTCTTT,CASSLVRPQVTEAFF,once,TRBJ1-1,TRBV27,NA
TGTGCCAGCAGTTACTCTGCGGGGTCCACCACTGAAGCTTTCTTT,CASSYSAGSTTEAFF,NA,TRBJ1-1,TRBV6-6,NA
TGTGCCAGCAGCTTAAGGGCGGATATTTACAATGAGCAGTTCTTC,CASSLRADIYNEQFF,once,TRBJ2-1,TRBV7-9,NA
TGCGCCAGCAGTCTAGCGGTTTCCTACAATGAGCAGTTCTTC,CASSLAVSYNEQFF,NA,TRBJ2-1,TRBV10-1,TRBD2
TGCAGCGTTGAATTTACCCAGGGGGCGGACTACGAGCAGTACTTC,CSVEFTQGADYEQYF,NA,TRBJ2-7,TRBV29-1,TRBD1
TGTGCCAGTAGTATAGGGGGGGCTAGCTCCTACAATGAGCAGTTCTTC,CASSIGGASSYNEQFF,NA,TRBJ2-1,TRBV19,NA
TGTGCCAGCGGCCTGACTAGCGGGGGCTTTGGTGGTACAGATACGCAGTATTTT,CASGLTSGGFGGTDTQYF,NA,TRBJ2-3,TRBV2,TRBD2
TGTGCCAGCAGCCAAGATGGCGAAGAGACCCAGTACTTC,CASSQDGEETQYF,NA,TRBJ2-5,TRBV4-2,NA
TGTGCCAGCAGCTCACAGGGGGCCTACGAGCAGTACTTC,CASSSQGAYEQYF,few,TRBJ2-7,TRBV7-9,TRBD1
TGTGCCAGCAGCCGGGGGCTTTACAATGAGCAGTTCTTC,CASSRGLYNEQFF,NA,TRBJ2-1,TRBV27,NA
TGTGCCAGCAGCGTAGAGGGACTAGCGGGGTTCCAAGAGACCCAGTACTTC,CASSVEGLAGFQETQYF,NA,TRBJ2-5,TRBV9,TRBD2
TGTGCCACAGGACAGGTAACCACTGAAGCTTTCTTT,CATGQVTTEAFF,NA,TRBJ1-1,TRBV10-3,TRBD1
TGCGCCAGCAGCCAAGATCTAGGACAGCAGCCCCAGCATTTT,CASSQDLGQQPQHF,NA,TRBJ1-5,TRBV4-3,NA
TGTGCCAGCAGCCCCGGGGGTCCAAGGGAGACCCAGTACTTC,CASSPGGPRETQYF,NA,TRBJ2-5,TRBV7-2,NA
TGTGCCAGCAGCATGCAAAAGGGGGACCCCATGAACACTGAAGCTTTCTTT,CASSMQKGDPMNTEAFF,NA,TRBJ1-1,TRBV7-6,NA
TGTGCCTGGAGTCTAGGGCATGCTGGCACTGAAGCTTTCTTT,CAWSLGHAGTEAFF,NA,TRBJ1-1,TRBV30,NA
TGTGCCAGCAGTTACTCGATAGATAGGGCCTGGAATGAGCAGTTCTTC,CASSYSIDRAWNEQFF,NA,TRBJ2-1,TRBV6-5,NA
TGTGCCAGCAGCAAGGGGGGAACAGAGAGCTACGAGCAGTACTTC,CASSKGGTESYEQYF,NA,TRBJ2-7,TRBV9,NA
TGTGCCATCAGTGAGGTTAGCTACAGGGGGAGGGTCGACACTGAAGCTTTCTTT,CAISEVSYRGRVDTEAFF,once,TRBJ1-1,TRBV10-3,TRBD1
TGTGCCAGCAGTTCCGGGGAGCTGTTTTTT,CASSSGELFF,NA,TRBJ2-2,TRBV6-6,NA
TGTGCCAGCAGTGAAGGACCGACCGCCTATGGCTACACCTTC,CASSEGPTAYGYTF,NA,TRBJ1-2,TRBV2,NA
TGTGCCAGCAGCTTAACCAGGGGCTACGAGCAGTACTTC,CASSLTRGYEQYF,NA,TRBJ2-7,TRBV5-4,NA
TGTGCCAGCTCACCAAGTGACAGGGCTACCACCGGGGAGCTGTTTTTT,CASSPSDRATTGELFF,NA,TRBJ2-2,TRBV18,TRBD1
TGTGCCAGCAGAGTGGGTTTGAGCGGGAACTACGAGCAGTACTTC,CASRVGLSGNYEQYF,NA,TRBJ2-7,TRBV2,TRBD2
TGTGCCAGCAGCGATCCGGCGGGACAGGGTTCTTCACCCCTCCACTTT,CASSDPAGQGSSPLHF,NA,TRBJ1-6,TRBV7-9,TRBD1
TGTGCCAGCACCACGAGGGGCTCCTACAATGAGCAGTTCTTC,CASTTRGSYNEQFF,NA,TRBJ2-1,TRBV27,NA
TGTGCCAGCAGCGGTCGGCCAGAGGAAGCTTTCTTT,CASSGRPEEAFF,NA,TRBJ1-1,TRBV7-2,NA
TGTGCCAGCAGCTGGGACCCCCTCTACGAGCAGTACTTC,CASSWDPLYEQYF,few,TRBJ2-7,TRBV5-4,NA
TGTGCCAGCAGTTGGACAGGGCGGCAGCCCCAGCATTTT,CASSWTGRQPQHF,NA,TRBJ1-5,TRBV27,TRBD1
TGTGCCAGTAGTATTGTTTACGGATTGAGCAATCAGCCCCAGCATTTT,CASSIVYGLSNQPQHF,NA,TRBJ1-5,TRBV19,NA
TGTGCCAGCGGTACAGGGGGCCTCGGAAACACCATATATTTT,CASGTGGLGNTIYF,NA,TRBJ1-3,TRBV28,TRBD1
TGTGCCAGCACTTATACAGGGGGGGGTAGCACTGAAGCTTTCTTT,CASTYTGGGSTEAFF,NA,TRBJ1-1,TRBV2,TRBD1
TGTGCCAGCAGCATGTACGGCGGACAGGGCTACGAGCAGTACTTC,CASSMYGGQGYEQYF,NA,TRBJ2-7,TRBV11-1,TRBD1
TGCGCCAGCAGCCCCCGACAGGGTACGTACAATGAGCAGTTCTTC,CASSPRQGTYNEQFF,NA,TRBJ2-1,TRBV4-3,TRBD1
TGTGCCAGCAGCTTAACCGAGGGGACCCCGGACAGGGAGCAGTTCTTC,CASSLTEGTPDREQFF,NA,TRBJ2-1,TRBV7-3,TRBD1
TGTGCCAGCAGTTACTTGGGAAACCCGAACACCGGGGAGCTGTTTTTT,CASSYLGNPNTGELFF,NA,TRBJ2-2,TRBV6-5,NA